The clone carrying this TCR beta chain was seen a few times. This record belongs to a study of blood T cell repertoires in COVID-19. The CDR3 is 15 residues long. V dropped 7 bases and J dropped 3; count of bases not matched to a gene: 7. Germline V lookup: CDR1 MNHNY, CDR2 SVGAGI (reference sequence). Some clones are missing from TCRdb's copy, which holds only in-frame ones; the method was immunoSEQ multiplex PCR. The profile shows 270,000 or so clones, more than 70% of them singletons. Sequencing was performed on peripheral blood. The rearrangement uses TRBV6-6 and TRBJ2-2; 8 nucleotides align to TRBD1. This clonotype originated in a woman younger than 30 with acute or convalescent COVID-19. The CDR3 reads CASTPRTGYTGELFF. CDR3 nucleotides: TGTGCCAGCACCCCGAGGACAGGGTACACCGGGGAGCTGTTTTTT.